This T cell receptor beta chain is from a study of cytomegalovirus exposure and HLA in healthy donors (dated by TCRdb to about 2017). For the wider study: An earlier analysis of roughly 500 of the donors reported more than 250 Gb of sequence data and around 120 million unique TCR beta sequences from about 200 million T cells. A later genetic analysis took genome-wide SNP genotypes for about 55% of the 666 donors and used that subset as a discovery cohort. Rather than using new phenotypic data, the later analysis identified candidate immune exposures from TCR beta sequences and from how often those sequences occurred across donors. Four to six DR-DQ haplotypes were handled as single units for association and clustering, since linkage in the cohort was strong. Of the 350 to 450 genotyped donors, less than 90% were placed in the genetic ancestry cluster associated with self-reported Caucasian donors. Donor age, sex, ethnicity and CMV serostatus were compiled together with the repertoire data. A later analysis re-examined previously published TCR beta repertoires from more than 550 donors and added high-resolution HLA genotyping to investigate patterns of TCR occurrence. The study was designed to test whether signatures of past pathogen exposure could be identified by cataloging public T cell receptors. Every discovery cohort repertoire had been produced on one sequencing platform. In addition to the first cohort of approximately 650 subjects, a separate validation cohort of about 120 different subjects was used. An earlier analysis of approximately 630 of the donors applied high-throughput TCR beta sequencing to assess whether each TCR beta V gene segment acted as functional or pseudogenic. Around 320 gigabases of sequencing data and 80 million or so unique TCR sequences were included in an early release covering about 600 HLA-typed donors. High-throughput TCR immunosequencing, statistical association of individual TCRs with disease status, and machine learning were combined to predict cytomegalovirus infection status. Across 300 to 500 genotyped donors of the cohort, an average of about 200,000 unique TCR beta nucleotide sequences per donor were sequenced, and roughly 17% of those sequences were non-productive. The study used immunosequencing to profile the T cell repertoires of 670 or so subjects and linked those repertoires to cytomegalovirus serostatus. The number of donors typed differed by locus, with roughly 629-640 for A, B, C, DRB1 and DQB1, about 500 for DQA1, 600 to 610 for DPA1, and approximately 470 for DPB1. HLA typing included class I and class II loci at four-digit resolution. Overall study outcomes, separate from this receptor: A few of the identified cytomegalovirus-associated TCR beta chains were confirmed in vitro to be specific for cytomegalovirus antigens. The authors suggested that the approach could potentially be generalized to other disease states and immunological phenotypes. Because counts were too low, around 18 rarely observed V segments, including chromosome 9 orphons, were left out of the earlier analysis of some 600 of the donors. Correlated functional status among segregating V segments might reflect linkage disequilibrium, but an unknown experimental factor could not be ruled out. A further reported finding was that TCR beta sequences accurately predicted the HLA-A and HLA-B alleles for most subjects in the first cohort. V-gene and J-gene trimming of TCR beta chains was associated with a missense DCLRE1C variant in a later genetic analysis, and the association was replicated in an independent cohort. A later analysis found that TCR association rates varied across HLA loci, with DRB1 alleles showing the most associated TCRs and HLA-C alleles the fewest. Some IMGT-functional V segments, including TRBV6-2 and TRBV6-3, could not be told apart with the 87-base-pair reads, so those segments were excluded. A later analysis reported that several top co-occurrence clusters appeared linked to parvovirus B19, influenza, CMV and Epstein-Barr virus. Immune exposure information for the cohort was limited to CMV serostatus. Compared with equally common non-associated chains, HLA-associated TCR beta chains in a later analysis were more clonally expanded and had lower generation probabilities. This cohort had only TCR beta chains sequenced, and the lack of alpha or paired-chain data limited which features could be detected. A cluster of highly shared sequence variants was judged likely to represent a technical artifact of the sequencing pipeline. HLA typing was unavailable for some donors at each locus, so association tests used only the typed subset. According to a later analysis, most CMV-associated TCR beta chains appeared to be HLA-restricted, and the HLA associations seemed to be driven largely by CMV exposure. In an earlier analysis of approximately 590 of the donors, most TCR beta V segments appeared in productive rearrangements about 87% or about 30% of the time, broadly matching IMGT annotations. Presence/absence analyses assumed roughly uniform sequencing depth across donors, an assumption that may not hold. The study gave a list of 150 to 200 TCR beta chains associated with cytomegalovirus. Most TCR sequences were observed very rarely across donors, whereas some public TCRs were present in many individuals. At a false discovery rate of 0.05, a later analysis linked fewer than 20,000 TCR beta sequences to specific HLA alleles. In a later genetic analysis, fewer N-insertions in productive TCRs were reported among donors in an Asian-associated ancestry cluster than the approximately 710-donor mean. Strong co-occurrence of HLA alleles, especially DR and DQ, made assigning TCR associations to individual alleles difficult. The classifier was reported to diagnose cytomegalovirus status with high specificity and sensitivity in both the original cohort and the validation cohort.

In total, fewer than 750 healthy bone marrow donors made up the cohort. All cohort members were sampled while nominally healthy, although unrecorded immune exposures were likely present. The donor was CMV seronegative and belonged to the group of around 400 seronegative cohort members. A peripheral blood sample was provided by each donor, and peripheral blood mononuclear cells were used for TCR beta sequencing. Genomic DNA extraction from the blood cell samples was performed with the Qiagen DNeasy Blood Extraction Kit. V trim: 1 base; J trim: 6 bases; unmatched bases: 4. Spanning cysteine to phenylalanine, the CDR3 consists of 15 amino acids. Kept here is only the CDR3 DNA, which spans 45 bases and is read in frame from base 1. The germline V gene yields SGHRS for CDR1 and YFSETQ for CDR2. Libraries were prepared through the immunoSEQ multiplex PCR assay. The multiplex PCR relied on a mix of 60 forward primers for TCR Vbeta segments and 13 reverse primers for TCR Jbeta segments. Amplification of the CDR3 region of rearranged TCR beta genes was performed with a multiplex PCR assay on genomic DNA. Amplified TCR beta libraries were sequenced as 87-base-pair reads on the Illumina HiSeq System. On the study's bioinformatics: A later analysis tallied 75 million to 85 million unique TCR beta chains across the 610 or so repertoires, and around 10 million of those chains were shared by two or more donors. To remove PCR and sequencing errors, raw reads were error-corrected and collapsed into unique sequences using a nearest-neighbor algorithm that merged closely related sequences. CDR3 sequences were aligned to IMGT reference sequences to assign V, D and J gene segments. For a sequence to be retained, a match of at least six nucleotides was required to both a V gene segment and a J gene segment. A rearrangement counted as productive if the CDR3 had no stop codons and remained in frame with V and J, and every other rearrangement counted as non-productive. CDR3 was defined by IMGT convention, running from the second conserved V-encoded cysteine to the conserved J-encoded phenylalanine. Sequences without an unambiguous match to a single V gene segment were excluded from the earlier analysis of a few hundred of the donors. An earlier analysis of fewer than 750 of the donors classified V segments as functional when productive rearrangements were above 56.7% and as segregating when the standard deviation between donors was above 5%. A statistical classification framework was built for diagnosing cytomegalovirus status from the catalog of TCR beta chain sequences. In a later analysis, V and J genes were assigned by comparing TCR nucleotide sequences against IMGT/GENE-DB human TR gene sequences. A later analysis assigned CDR3 sequences and most-parsimonious VDJ recombination scenarios with the TCRdist pipeline. In a later analysis, every TCR beta chain was defined by the combination of its CDR3 amino acid sequence and its V-gene family, and reads without a unique V-gene family were dropped. A later analysis removed 592 highly shared, low-generation-probability nucleotide sequences to deal with suspected cross-contamination and a sequencing artifact. In a later analysis, a clonal expansion index was calculated for each public chain from normalized within-repertoire ranks of inferred template counts. In a later analysis, generation probabilities were computed using a VDJ recombination model fitted to out-of-frame rearrangements, and the results were checked against IGoR. In a later analysis, hypergeometric tests were used to score TCR-TCR, TCR-HLA and TCR-CMV co-occurrence, with a repertoire-size bias correction applied to TCR pairs. A later analysis estimated false discovery rates by permuting HLA or CMV assignments 20 times. A later analysis grouped co-occurring TCRs with DBSCAN, adding TCRdist sequence similarity when clustering within HLA-allele-positive subsets. Repertoires with fewer than 30,000 or more than 120,000 public chains were left out of co-occurrence clustering, as were four to six repertoires with anomalous nucleotide sharing. TCRdb carries this immuneACCESS record with in-frame sequences only. Its versions omit some clonotypes, under half of them owing to an unresolved V gene in the studies checked, with the rest unexplained. V, J and clone size were drawn from that table, and D and trimming were deduced from the DNA. The sample profile shows 150,000 to 200,000 clones; over 75% of them were found once. The biggest ten clones account for more than 1.5% of the sample.

In regard to this clone: Its antigen specificity is not known. Base qualities are not provided; no much larger clone lies one nucleotide away.

The chain joins TRBV5-1 to TRBJ1-6; TRBD1 lines up with 7 middle nucleotides. The sequence was obtained from a man aged 18 to 29 in good health and CMV-seronegative. The sequencing sample was made of PBMCs. The CDR3 reads CASSLRDSFNSPLHF. The nucleotide sequence is given as TGCGCCAGCAGCTTGCGGGACAGCTTTAATTCACCCCTCCACTTT. The variable domain in full, with residues beyond the CDR3 obtained from the reference TRBV5-1 and TRBJ1-6 genes, is KAGVTQTPRYLIKTRGQQVTLSCSPISGHRSVSWYQQTPGQGLQFLFEYFSETQRNKGNFPGRFSGRQFSNSRSEMNVSTLELGDSALYLCASSLRDSFNSPLHFGNGTRLTVT.